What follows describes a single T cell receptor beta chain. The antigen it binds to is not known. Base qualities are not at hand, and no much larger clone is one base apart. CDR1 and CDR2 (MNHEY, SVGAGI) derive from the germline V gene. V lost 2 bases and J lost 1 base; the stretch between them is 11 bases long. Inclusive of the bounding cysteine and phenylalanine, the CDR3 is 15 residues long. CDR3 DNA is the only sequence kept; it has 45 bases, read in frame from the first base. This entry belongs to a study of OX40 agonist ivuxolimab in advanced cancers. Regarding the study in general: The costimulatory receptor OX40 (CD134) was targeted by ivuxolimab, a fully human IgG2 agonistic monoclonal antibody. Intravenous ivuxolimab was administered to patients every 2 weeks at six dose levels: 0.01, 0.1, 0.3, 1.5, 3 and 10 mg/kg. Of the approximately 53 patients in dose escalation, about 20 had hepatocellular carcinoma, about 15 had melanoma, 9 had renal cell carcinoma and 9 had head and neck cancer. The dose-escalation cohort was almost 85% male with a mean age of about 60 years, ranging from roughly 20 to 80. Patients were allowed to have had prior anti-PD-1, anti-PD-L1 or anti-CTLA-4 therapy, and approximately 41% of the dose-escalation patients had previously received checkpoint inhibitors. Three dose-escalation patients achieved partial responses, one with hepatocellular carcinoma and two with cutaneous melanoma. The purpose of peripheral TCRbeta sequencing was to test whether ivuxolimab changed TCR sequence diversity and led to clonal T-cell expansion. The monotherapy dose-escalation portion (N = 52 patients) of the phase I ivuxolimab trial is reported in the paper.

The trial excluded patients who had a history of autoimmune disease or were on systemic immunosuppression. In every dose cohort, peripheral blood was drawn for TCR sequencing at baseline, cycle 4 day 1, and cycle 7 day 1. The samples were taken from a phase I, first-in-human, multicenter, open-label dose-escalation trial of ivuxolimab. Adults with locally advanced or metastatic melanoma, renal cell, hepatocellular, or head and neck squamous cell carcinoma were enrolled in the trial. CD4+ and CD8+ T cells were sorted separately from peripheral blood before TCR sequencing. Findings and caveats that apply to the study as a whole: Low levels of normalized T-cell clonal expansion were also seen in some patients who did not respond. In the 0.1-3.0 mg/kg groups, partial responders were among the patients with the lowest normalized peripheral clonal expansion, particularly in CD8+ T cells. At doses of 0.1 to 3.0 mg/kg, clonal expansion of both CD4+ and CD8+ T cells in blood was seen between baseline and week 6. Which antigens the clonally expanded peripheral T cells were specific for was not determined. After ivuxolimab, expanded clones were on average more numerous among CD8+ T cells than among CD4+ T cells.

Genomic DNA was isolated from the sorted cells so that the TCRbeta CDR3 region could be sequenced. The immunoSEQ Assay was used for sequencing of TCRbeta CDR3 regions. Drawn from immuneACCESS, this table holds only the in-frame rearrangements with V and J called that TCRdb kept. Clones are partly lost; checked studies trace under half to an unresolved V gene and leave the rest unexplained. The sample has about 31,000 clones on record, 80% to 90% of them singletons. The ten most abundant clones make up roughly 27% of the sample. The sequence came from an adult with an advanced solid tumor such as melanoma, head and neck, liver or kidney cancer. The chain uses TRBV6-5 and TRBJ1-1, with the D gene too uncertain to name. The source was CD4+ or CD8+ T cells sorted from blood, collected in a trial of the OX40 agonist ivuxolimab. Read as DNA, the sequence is TGTGCCAGCAGTTACACGCCCGGAGAGAACACTGAAGCTTTCTTT. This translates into CASSYTPGENTEAFF.